The clone carrying this TCR beta chain was detected many times. What it binds is not known. The sample belongs to a study of Graves' ophthalmopathy and Graves' hyperthyroidism. The germline gives CDR1 SGHTA, CDR2 FQGNSA. Trimming took 0 bases from V and 10 from J, leaving 10 bases between them. This CDR3 has 14 amino acids. RNA served as the template for amplifying TCR beta CDR3 regions. Second-round multiplex PCR came after first-round RT-PCR with HTBI primers. TCRdb re-called the multiplex PCR reads through MiXCR, storing one row per CDR3 protein. The sample includes about 380,000 distinct CDR3 sequences, approximately 15% seen only once; the top ten take 5.5% to 7%. The study's findings and limits: Using a 13-signature model, the authors split ophthalmopathy from stable hyperthyroidism, with roughly 90% sensitivity and 81.08% specificity.

The TCR was taken from a woman younger than 30 with stable Graves' hyperthyroidism. V and J are TRBV7-2 and TRBJ1-6; no clear D gene. The specimen was peripheral blood. CDR3 nucleotide sequence: TGTGCCAGCAGCTTAGCGCAAGGCAGGTCACCCCTCCACTTT. Its translation: CASSLAQGRSPLHF.